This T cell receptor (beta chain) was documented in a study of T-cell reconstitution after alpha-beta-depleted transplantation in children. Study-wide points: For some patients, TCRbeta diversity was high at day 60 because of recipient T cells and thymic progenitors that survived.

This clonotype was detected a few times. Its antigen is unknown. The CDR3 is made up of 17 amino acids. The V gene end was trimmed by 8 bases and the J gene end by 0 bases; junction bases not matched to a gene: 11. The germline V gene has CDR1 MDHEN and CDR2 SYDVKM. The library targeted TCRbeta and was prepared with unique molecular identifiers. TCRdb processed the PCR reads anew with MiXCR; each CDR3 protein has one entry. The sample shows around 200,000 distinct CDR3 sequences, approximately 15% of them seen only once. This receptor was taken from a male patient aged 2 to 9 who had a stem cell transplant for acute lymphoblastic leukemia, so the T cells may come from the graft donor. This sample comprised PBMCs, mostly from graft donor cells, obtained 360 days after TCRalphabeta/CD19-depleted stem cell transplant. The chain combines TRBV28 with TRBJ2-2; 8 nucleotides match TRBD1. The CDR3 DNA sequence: TGTGCCAGCGCCTTCCGGGACAGGAATGCGAACACCGGGGAGCTGTTTTTT. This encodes CASAFRDRNANTGELFF.